This passage covers 22 T cell receptor beta chains from one sample sequenced in a study of T cell responses to AZD1222 COVID-19 vaccine. Data came from immunoSEQ multiplex PCR; TCRdb stores just in-frame clones and leaves some out. The sample includes approximately 110,000 clones, around 83% of them seen just once. The specimen comprised peripheral blood, sampled 28 days after the second AZD1222 dose. These TCRs come from an adult who received the AZD1222 COVID-19 vaccine.

The rearrangement uses TRBV5-1 and TRBJ1-1; D is undetermined. Per germline, CDR1 SGHRS and CDR2 YFSETQ. Trimming removed 0 bases from V and 10 bases from J, with 7 bases in between. The CDR3 covers 11 residues. In DNA form, the CDR3 reads TGCGCCAGCAGCTTGGAGGGTAGAGCTTTCTTT. Protein: CASSLEGRAFF.

The gene calls are TRBV6-6 and TRBJ2-4, with D possibly TRBD1 on 6 matching bases. V was trimmed by 10 bases and J by 2 bases, leaving 12 bases between them. Germline-derived CDR1 and CDR2 are MNHNY and SVGAGI (reference sequence). This CDR3 comprises 13 residues. DNA of the CDR3: TGTGCCACCGTCGGACAGACCAAAAACATTCAGTACTTC. Amino acids: CATVGQTKNIQYF.

This clone appeared a single time. The V gene is TRBV3-1 (or the pseudogene TRBV3-2), the J gene TRBJ2-5; D might be TRBD2 (5 bases). The V gene's germline CDR1 is LGHDT and CDR2 YNNKEL (reference sequence). Trimming took 3 bases from V and 4 from J, leaving 18 bases between them. The CDR3 is 16 amino acids. The CDR3 bases are TGTGCCAGCAGCCACAATTTCGGAGTTGAGGGAGAGACCCAGTACTTC. Its protein is CASSHNFGVEGETQYF.

This chain's CDR3 is CASSLQGAGTDTQYF. CDR3 in DNA: TGCGCCAGCAGCTTGCAGGGGGCGGGCACAGATACGCAGTATTTT. This chain joins TRBV5-1 and TRBJ2-3, with TRBD1 matching over 8 bases. Unmatched junction bases numbered 2, after V lost 1 base and J lost 1 base. From germline, CDR1 is SGHRS and CDR2 YFSETQ. This CDR3 has 15 residues.

This chain connects TRBV16 to TRBJ1-6; a weak D match, TRBD1 (5 bases). This CDR3 spans 15 amino acids. Trimming shortened V by 0 bases and J by 9 bases, and 12 bases separated the two germline ends. CDR1 and CDR2 (germline): KGHSY, FQNENV. The DNA for the CDR3 is TGTGCCAGCAGCCAATCCGGGGAGGGGACTTCACCCCTCCACTTT. This codes for CASSQSGEGTSPLHF.

A note on this clone: The same CDR3 can be traced to other DNA sequences in this sample. The J gene is TRBJ1-1, the V gene TRBV5-1, with a tentative D call TRBD1 (6 bases). This CDR3 has 13 residues. V gave up 4 bases and J gave up 3 bases, with 10 bases separating them. CDR1 and CDR2 (germline): SGHRS, YFSETQ. The CDR3 here is CASSRNRDTEAFF. The CDR3, as DNA: TGCGCCAGCAGCCGAAACAGGGACACTGAAGCTTTCTTT. Full variable domain (outside the CDR3, taken from reference TRBV5-1 and TRBJ1-1): KAGVTQTPRYLIKTRGQQVTLSCSPISGHRSVSWYQQTPGQGLQFLFEYFSETQRNKGNFPGRFSGRQFSNSRSEMNVSTLELGDSALYLCASSRNRDTEAFFGQGTRLTVV.

This chain links TRBV12-3 or TRBV12-4 with TRBJ1-4; D gene ambiguous. This CDR3 is 13 amino acids long. V was cut by 8 bases and J by 8 bases, with 15 bases left in between. The CDR3 DNA sequence: TGTGCCAGCCTCTTAAACACGGACGAAAAACTGTTTTTT. It specifies CASLLNTDEKLFF.

This chain connects TRBV6-5 to TRBJ1-4; tentatively, D is TRBD1 (6 bases). Trimming cost V 3 bases and J 7 bases, with 12 bases left between them. Germline values: CDR1 MNHEY, CDR2 SVGAGI. The length of the CDR3 is 14 residues. CDR3 sequence: CASSYGGRGEKLFF. CDR3 DNA sequence: TGTGCCAGCAGTTATGGGGGGCGCGGTGAAAAACTGTTTTTT.

This chain joins TRBV4-1 and TRBJ1-2; 9 bases fit TRBD1. The trim removed 1 base at V and 2 bases at J, leaving 2 bases unmatched. Germline-derived CDR1 and CDR2 are MGHRA and YSYEKL. The CDR3 consists of 15 residues. CDR3: CASSQVGTGNYGYTF. The CDR3 DNA is TGCGCCAGCAGCCAAGTTGGGACAGGGAACTATGGCTACACCTTC.

This clone is a singleton in its sample. V usage is TRBV5-4 and J usage is TRBJ1-3; D perhaps matches TRBD1 (5 bases). Trimming left V 2 bases short and J 4 bases short, with 13 bases between. This CDR3 region has 15 residues. The germline V gene encodes CDR1 SGHNT and CDR2 YYREEE (reference sequence). CDR3 amino acids: CASSFGGGDGNTIYF. Here the CDR3 DNA reads TGTGCCAGCAGCTTCGGCGGGGGAGACGGAAACACCATATATTTT. The whole variable domain, remainder taken from reference TRBV5-4 and TRBJ1-3, is ETGVTQSPTHLIKTRGQQVTLRCSSQSGHNTVSWYQQALGQGPQFIFQYYREEENGRGNFPPRFSGLQFPNYSSELNVNALELDDSALYLCASSFGGGDGNTIYFGEGSWLTVV.

The chain carries TRBV18 and TRBJ2-2; D perhaps matches TRBD1 (6 bases). Germline V CDR1 and CDR2: KGHSH, LQKENI. Trimming removed 1 base from V and 6 bases from J, with 6 bases in between. This CDR3 has 13 residues. The CDR3 loop reads CASSPRGPGELFF. The CDR3 DNA follows: TGTGCCAGCTCACCACGGGGGCCCGGGGAGCTGTTTTTT.

V gene TRBV3-1 (or the pseudogene TRBV3-2) combines with J gene TRBJ1-2, with 8 bases matching TRBD1. V shed 4 bases, J shed 8 bases, and the junction held 12 bases outside the gene matches. CDR1 and CDR2 (germline): LGHDT, YNNKEL (reference sequence). The CDR3 has 15 amino acids. DNA of the CDR3: TGTGCCAGCAGCCGCTATCTTGCGGACAGGGTCGGCTACACCTTC. Protein product: CASSRYLADRVGYTF.

This sequence joins TRBV6-5 and TRBJ1-2, with D tentatively TRBD1 (6 bases). Looked up from germline, CDR1 is MNHEY and CDR2 is SVGAGI. The V end was cut by 6 bases, the J end by 7 bases, with 18 bases between. The CDR3 totals 14 residues. The CDR3 region has the DNA TGTGCCAGCAGCCCGGCCAGGGGCGGATTTGGCTACACCTTC. This codes for CASSPARGGFGYTF.

The chain uses TRBV7-2 and TRBJ2-5; 7 bases fit TRBD1. Germline V CDR1 and CDR2: SGHTA, FQGNSA. The ends lost 5 bases at V and 4 bases at J; junction bases unmatched: 10. The CDR3 extends over 15 amino acids. The CDR3 DNA is TGTGCCAGCAGCAGGGACAGTTCGAAGAGAGAGACCCAGTACTTC. Encoded protein: CASSRDSSKRETQYF.

The J gene is TRBJ2-1, the V gene TRBV28, with 8 bases aligning to TRBD2. Germline V lookup: CDR1 MDHEN, CDR2 SYDVKM. V dropped 3 bases and J dropped 7; count of bases not matched to a gene: 14. This CDR3 contains 17 residues. CDR3 DNA: TGTGCCAGCAGTTTGGTCCCTAGTGTAGCGGGGCTTAATGAGCAGTTCTTC. Amino acid sequence: CASSLVPSVAGLNEQFF.

CDR3 coding DNA: TGTGCCAGCAGTCTTGGGACTAGCCCCCTGTCCGAGCAGTTCTTC. Amino acid sequence: CASSLGTSPLSEQFF. The rearrangement links TRBV2 to TRBJ2-1, with 9 bases fitting TRBD2. The V gene's germline CDR1 is SNHLY and CDR2 FYNNEI. CDR3 length equals 15 residues. J gave up 10 bases and V 5 bases, and 12 bases lay outside the gene matches.

This clone has just a few counts. This rearrangement joins TRBV28 to TRBJ1-6; D uncertain. CDR3 length: 13 residues. Trimming left V 5 bases short and J 11 bases short, with 13 bases between. Germline assignment: CDR1 MDHEN and CDR2 SYDVKM. CDR3 DNA: TGTGCCAGCAGTAAACCCCCGGCAGCACCCCTCCACTTT. Its protein is CASSKPPAAPLHF.

This clone has more than one count but fewer than ten. CDR3 nucleotide sequence: TGTGCCAGCAGTTGGTACGGGTTCTACGAGCAGTACTTC. Translating it yields CASSWYGFYEQYF. The gene calls are TRBV28 and TRBJ2-7; D gene uncertain. Looked up from germline, CDR1 is MDHEN and CDR2 is SYDVKM. The germline V and J ends were trimmed by 4 bases and 3 bases, with 10 bases remaining between them. CDR3 length: 13 amino acids.

The chain is built from TRBV28 and TRBJ1-6; D is possibly TRBD1 (5 bases). Germline CDR1 reads MDHEN; CDR2 reads SYDVKM. V shed 3 bases and J shed 9 bases, with 15 bases lying between them. CDR3 size: 15 residues. CDR3 sequence (DNA): TGTGCCAGCAGTTTGGTAGTAGGGGAGGTTTCACCCCTCCACTTT. Its translation is CASSLVVGEVSPLHF.

This sequence joins TRBV10-3 and TRBJ1-4; possibly TRBD1 for D (6 bases). Germline-derived CDR1 and CDR2 are ENHRY and SYGVKD. Trimming took 4 bases from V and 5 from J, leaving 20 bases between them. This CDR3 has 17 residues. CDR3 DNA: TGTGCCATCAGTGGGACTCTCCTGACAGGCGCGAATGAAAAACTGTTTTTT. Translating it yields CAISGTLLTGANEKLFF.

The chain has TRBV28 and TRBJ1-1; 8 bases agree with TRBD1. The CDR3 is made up of 15 amino acids. Per germline, CDR1 MDHEN and CDR2 SYDVKM. The trim removed 9 bases at V and 5 bases at J, leaving 14 bases unmatched. This CDR3 is CASSTGVITWTEAFF. The DNA for the CDR3 is TGTGCCAGTTCGACAGGGGTCATAACTTGGACTGAAGCTTTCTTT.

J is TRBJ2-7 and V is TRBV19; no clear D gene. V was cut by 3 bases and J by 7 bases, with 13 bases left in between. Germline V lookup: CDR1 LNHDA, CDR2 SQIVND (reference sequence). The CDR3 loop spans 13 amino acids. CDR3 bases: TGTGCCAGTAGTATGCAGACGACTTGGGAGCAGTACTTC. Its translation is CASSMQTTWEQYF.